The 21 T cell receptor beta chains listed next were all sequenced from one sample in a study of T-cell memory formation after mild COVID-19. A single record per CDR3 protein comes from TCRdb applying MiXCR to the 5' RACE reads. The sample gives approximately 300,000 distinct CDR3 sequences, about 15% of which show up once; around 22% is in the top ten. Sequencing was performed on PBMCs or a T cell subset sorted from them (not recorded which). These TCRs come from a man aged 18 to 30 who had mild COVID-19 (a few samples of this study predate the infection). Cell type and time point are not known.

This clonotype was seen more than once but under ten times. V and J are TRBV28 and TRBJ2-3; tentative D call: TRBD1 (6 bases). CDR1 is MDHEN and CDR2 is SYDVKM in the germline V gene. The CDR3 is 15 residues long. Trimming took 3 bases from V and 0 from J, leaving 10 bases between them. CDR3 loop: CASSFRGSSTDTQYF. The CDR3 bases are TGTGCCAGCAGTTTTAGGGGGTCTAGCACAGATACGCAGTATTTT.

V gene TRBV10-3 combines with J gene TRBJ1-5, with D unresolved. CDR1 is ENHRY and CDR2 is SYGVKD in the germline V gene. V was pared by 3 bases and J by 2 bases, with 8 bases between. The CDR3 runs to 14 residues. CDR3 sequence reads: CAISDRGGNQPQHF. The CDR3 DNA is TGTGCCATCAGTGACCGCGGAGGCAATCAGCCCCAGCATTTT.

The chain uses TRBV7-2 and TRBJ2-3, with 12 positions matching TRBD2. V lost 6 bases, J lost 6 bases, and 10 bases stayed unmatched. The germline gives CDR1 SGHTA, CDR2 FQGNSA. This CDR3 has 16 amino acids. In DNA form, the CDR3 reads TGTGCCAGCAGGCCCGTCCTAGCGGGGGGGTGGGATACGCAGTATTTT. Residues: CASRPVLAGGWDTQYF.

The chain couples TRBV20-1 to TRBJ1-4; a possible D gene is TRBD1 (5 bases). CDR1 and CDR2 (germline): DFQATT, SNEGSKA (reference sequence). The CDR3 runs to 14 residues. The germline V and J ends were trimmed by 2 bases and 7 bases, with 14 bases remaining between them. CDR3 sequence reads: CSARPAGRREKLFF. The DNA for the CDR3 is TGCAGTGCTAGACCGGCAGGGAGGCGTGAAAAACTGTTTTTT.

A few counts support this clonotype. This chain connects TRBV9 to TRBJ2-3; no clear D gene. CDR3 length: 15 residues. Trimming removed 0 bases at V and 0 bases at J, with 8 bases between. Germline V gene lookup returns CDR1 SGDLS and CDR2 YYNGEE. CDR3 in amino acids: CASSVDGSSTDTQYF. CDR3 in DNA: TGTGCCAGCAGCGTAGACGGGTCTAGCACAGATACGCAGTATTTT.

This clonotype appeared a few times. V and J are TRBV7-9 and TRBJ2-7; D is uncertain. CDR1 and CDR2 (germline): SEHNR, FQNEAQ (reference sequence). The CDR3 totals 15 residues. V was shortened by 1 base and J by 2 bases, with 12 bases between the two germline ends. The CDR3 nucleotides read TGTGCCAGCAGCTTAGAGTCGACGGCCACCTACGAGCAGTACTTC. This gives the protein CASSLESTATYEQYF.

Many counts were recorded for this clonotype. The chain joins TRBV20-1 to TRBJ2-5, with 12 bases matching TRBD2. This CDR3 spans 15 amino acids. Germline loops: CDR1 DFQATT, CDR2 SNEGSKA (reference sequence). V shed 3 bases, J shed 1 base, and the junction held 3 bases outside the gene matches. CDR3 coding DNA: TGCAGTGCTAGTCCTAGCGGGGGGGCCCAAGAGACCCAGTACTTC. Its translation is CSASPSGGAQETQYF.

This clonotype has a handful of counts. This chain connects TRBV29-1 to TRBJ1-5; tentatively, D is TRBD1 (5 bases). The V end lost 3 bases, the J end lost 8 bases, and 14 bases lay between the germline ends. This CDR3 has 13 residues. Germline values: CDR1 SQVTM, CDR2 ANQGSEA. The DNA of the CDR3 is TGCAGCGTTGAGGGGGTAAAGGGAGAGCCCCAGCATTTT. This codes for CSVEGVKGEPQHF.

This clonotype was observed a few times. The rearrangement uses TRBV3-1 and TRBJ2-4; D is ambiguous. V lost 0 bases and J lost 9, with 6 bases in between. There are 12 residues in the CDR3. Germline CDR1 and CDR2: LGHDT and YNNKEL (reference sequence). The CDR3 bases are TGTGCCAGCAGCCAAGAGCTCGGCATTCAGTACTTC. Protein sequence: CASSQELGIQYF.

This clonotype was seen more than once but under ten times. This chain connects TRBV11-2 to TRBJ2-5, with a possible D match to TRBD2 (6 bases). With 3 bases removed from V and 2 bases from J, the gap between germline ends came to 10 bases. This CDR3 contains 14 residues. The germline V gene encodes CDR1 SGHAT and CDR2 FQNNGV. This CDR3 is CASSFFGGQETQYF. Here the CDR3 DNA reads TGTGCCAGCAGCTTCTTCGGGGGACAAGAGACCCAGTACTTC.

This clonotype was counted ten times or more. The chain links TRBV5-1 to TRBJ2-5, with unresolved D. Germline V lookup: CDR1 SGHRS, CDR2 YFSETQ. This CDR3 contains 13 residues. V was pared by 3 bases and J by 2 bases, with 8 bases between. CDR3 bases: TGCGCCAGCAGCTCTGGCAGACAAGAGACCCAGTACTTC. Protein product: CASSSGRQETQYF.

This clonotype showed up just a few times. The chain couples TRBV24-1 to TRBJ2-1; D is undetermined. CDR3 length: 15 amino acids. Germline CDR1 and CDR2: KGHDR and SFDVKD. Deletions cut 2 bases from V and 7 bases from J, with 14 bases between. The CDR3 is CATSDSAHTQNEQFF. CDR3 coding DNA: TGTGCCACCAGTGATTCCGCCCACACACAGAATGAGCAGTTCTTC.

The chain recombines TRBV5-6 with TRBJ1-2; D is unclear. With 4 bases removed from V and 5 bases from J, the gap between germline ends came to 9 bases. This CDR3 contains 12 residues. Germline values: CDR1 SGHDT, CDR2 YYEEEE. CDR3 protein: CASSPLGYGYTF. The CDR3 DNA follows: TGTGCCAGCAGCCCGCTGGGGTATGGCTACACCTTC.

This rearrangement joins TRBV19 to TRBJ1-2; TRBD1 might be the D (5 bases). The CDR3 sequence is 13 residues long. Germline V gene lookup returns CDR1 LNHDA and CDR2 SQIVND (reference sequence). V lost 5 bases and J 3 bases, leaving 10 bases between the germline ends. CDR3 protein: CASSPDSDYGYTF. CDR3 DNA sequence: TGTGCCAGTAGTCCCGACAGTGACTATGGCTACACCTTC.

This sequence joins TRBV24-1 and TRBJ2-1, with D possibly being TRBD1 (5 bases). The CDR3 runs to 14 residues. Trimming shortened V by 3 bases and J by 9 bases, and 14 bases separated the two germline ends. Germline values: CDR1 KGHDR, CDR2 SFDVKD. The CDR3 nucleotides read TGTGCCACCAGTGATGACAAACAGGTGGGTGAGCAGTTCTTC. It specifies CATSDDKQVGEQFF.

This clonotype was picked up a small number of times. The chain employs TRBV19 and TRBJ2-1, with D tentatively TRBD2 (6 bases). The CDR3 totals 14 residues. Per the germline V gene, CDR1 is LNHDA and CDR2 is SQIVND (reference sequence). Trimming removed 4 bases from V and 2 bases from J, with 9 bases in between. The CDR3 region has the DNA TGTGCCAGTAGTAAATTAGCGGCCTACAATGAGCAGTTCTTC. Protein: CASSKLAAYNEQFF. Drawing the rest from reference TRBV19 and TRBJ2-1, the complete variable domain is DGGITQSPKYLFRKEGQNVTLSCEQNLNHDAMYWYRQDPGQGLRLIYYSQIVNDFQKGDIAEGYSVSREKKESFPLTVTSAQKNPTAFYLCASSKLAAYNEQFFGPGTRLTVL.

The chain carries TRBV29-1 and TRBJ2-7, with 14 positions matching TRBD2. The CDR3 length is 15 residues. Germline-derived CDR1 and CDR2 are SQVTM and ANQGSEA. Trimming took 5 bases from V and 2 from J; bases not matched to a gene: 5. CDR3 sequence reads: CSVRGLAGEPYEQYF. CDR3 bases: TGCAGCGTTCGGGGACTAGCGGGGGAGCCCTACGAGCAGTACTTC.

This clonotype turned up a few times. This chain links TRBV6-6 with TRBJ2-7; 7 bases match TRBD1. CDR1 and CDR2 (germline): MNHNY, SVGAGI (reference sequence). The CDR3 runs to 15 residues. Trimming took 6 bases from V and 3 from J; bases not matched to a gene: 11. CDR3 in DNA: TGTGCCAGCAGGCTCGACAGGGAAGGTGACTACGAGCAGTACGTC. Translation: CASRLDREGDYEQYV.

The sample holds a few counts of this clonotype. This chain connects TRBV28 to TRBJ1-1; no clear D gene. The V end lost 5 bases, the J end lost 0 bases, and 4 bases lay between the germline ends. CDR3 length equals 12 residues. CDR1 is MDHEN and CDR2 is SYDVKM in the germline V gene. In DNA form, the CDR3 reads TGTGCCAGCAGTAAGATGAACACTGAAGCTTTCTTT. Translating it yields CASSKMNTEAFF.

The chain combines TRBV2 with TRBJ1-5; no reliable D call. V lost 7 bases, J lost 0 bases, and 7 bases lay in between. The CDR3 has 13 residues. Germline-derived CDR1 and CDR2 are SNHLY and FYNNEI. CDR3 DNA sequence: TGTGCCAGCATAGGGAATAGCAATCAGCCCCAGCATTTT. It specifies CASIGNSNQPQHF. The entire variable domain, with the rest obtained from reference TRBV2 and TRBJ1-5, is as follows: EPEVTQTPSHQVTQMGQEVILRCVPISNHLYFYWYRQILGQKVEFLVSFYNNEISEKSEIFDDQFSVERPDGSNFTLKIRSTKLEDSAMYFCASIGNSNQPQHFGDGTRLSIL.

This clonotype was seen more than once but under ten times. The chain uses TRBV4-1 and TRBJ2-1; 10 nucleotides align to TRBD2. Germline CDR1 MGHRA, CDR2 YSYEKL. There are 17 residues in the CDR3. With V trimmed by 3 bases and J by 8 bases, 13 bases remained unmatched. CDR3 protein: CASSHDTGTSVFYEQFF. The CDR3 coding sequence is TGCGCCAGCAGCCATGACACCGGGACTAGCGTCTTTTATGAGCAGTTCTTC.